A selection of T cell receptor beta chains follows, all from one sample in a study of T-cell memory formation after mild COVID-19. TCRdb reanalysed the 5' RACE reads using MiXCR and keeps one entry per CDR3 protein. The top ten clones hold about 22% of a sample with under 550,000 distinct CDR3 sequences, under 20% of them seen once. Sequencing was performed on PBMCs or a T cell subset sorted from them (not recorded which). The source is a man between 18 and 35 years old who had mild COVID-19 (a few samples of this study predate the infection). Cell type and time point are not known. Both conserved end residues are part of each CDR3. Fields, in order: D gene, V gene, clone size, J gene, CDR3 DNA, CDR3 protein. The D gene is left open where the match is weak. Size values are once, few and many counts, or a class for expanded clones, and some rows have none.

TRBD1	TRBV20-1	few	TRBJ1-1	TGCAGTGCATGGGACAGGGGGCGTTGGGACACTGAAGCTTTCTTT	CSAWDRGRWDTEAFF
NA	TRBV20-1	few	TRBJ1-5	TGCAGTGCTTTCGACAGGTTGAGCAATCAGCCCCAGCATTTT	CSAFDRLSNQPQHF
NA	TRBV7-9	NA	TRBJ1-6	TGTGCCAGCAGCTTGAATGGGGCCCGGGGGCTCTATAATTCACCCCTCCACTTT	CASSLNGARGLYNSPLHF
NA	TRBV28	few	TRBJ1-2	TGTGCCAGCAGCCCCCCGAGGCAGGCGAACTATGGCTACACCTTC	CASSPPRQANYGYTF
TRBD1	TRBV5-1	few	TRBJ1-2	TGCGCCAGCAGCCCCGACAGGGATTTTGGCTACACCTTC	CASSPDRDFGYTF
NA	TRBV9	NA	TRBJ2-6	TGTGCCAGCAGCGTAGGCGGGCAGGTTAGCTCTGGGGCCAACGTCCTGACTTTC	CASSVGGQVSSGANVLTF
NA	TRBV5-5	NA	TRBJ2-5	TGTGCCAGCAGCTTACAAACAGGACCCGGGGCCCAGTACTTC	CASSLQTGPGAQYF
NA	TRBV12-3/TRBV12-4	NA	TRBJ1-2	TGTGCCAGCAGTTTAGGAACGGTGGATGGCTACACCTTC	CASSLGTVDGYTF
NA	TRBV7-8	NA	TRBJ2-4	TGTGCCAGCAGCTTAGGAGCGCGTGTGAACATTCAGTACTTC	CASSLGARVNIQYF
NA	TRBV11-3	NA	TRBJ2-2	TGTGCCAGCAGCTTAGGGATTGCGGGGAACACCGGGGAGCTGTTTTTT	CASSLGIAGNTGELFF
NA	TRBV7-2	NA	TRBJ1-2	TGTGCCAGCAGCTTAGAATCGGGGGCTGGCTACACCTTC	CASSLESGAGYTF
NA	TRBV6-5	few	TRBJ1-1	TGTGCCAGCTCACTAACAGGGTTGACTGAAGCTTTCTTT	CASSLTGLTEAFF
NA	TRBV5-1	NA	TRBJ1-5	TGCGCCAGCAGCTTGGTCTGGGCCGAACCCCAGCATTTT	CASSLVWAEPQHF
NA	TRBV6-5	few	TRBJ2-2	TGTGCCAGCAGCCAAGCAGGGTCGAACACCGGGGAGCTGTTTTTT	CASSQAGSNTGELFF
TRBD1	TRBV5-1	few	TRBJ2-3	TGCGCCAGCAGCTTGCTCCAGGGGGTAACAGATACGCAGTATTTT	CASSLLQGVTDTQYF
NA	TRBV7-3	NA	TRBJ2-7	TGTGCCAGCAGCCCCCAGGGGGGCTACGAGCAGTACTTC	CASSPQGGYEQYF
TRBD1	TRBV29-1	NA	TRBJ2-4	TGCAGCGTTGGAGAACAGGGGGCCCCGGGCATTCAGTACTTC	CSVGEQGAPGIQYF
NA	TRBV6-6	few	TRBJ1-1	TGTGCCAGCAGTCAGGACTTCACTGAAGCTTTCTTT	CASSQDFTEAFF
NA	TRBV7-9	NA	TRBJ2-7	TGTGCCAGCAGCTTATCCTTCTGGGGCGAGCAGTACTTC	CASSLSFWGEQYF
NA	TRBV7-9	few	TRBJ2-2	TGTGCCAGCAGCGACCTTCAGGGTACCGGGGAGCTGTTTTTT	CASSDLQGTGELFF
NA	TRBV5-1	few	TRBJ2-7	TGCGCCAGCAGCCCCCCGGCCCGTGGGTCCCACGAGCAGTACTTC	CASSPPARGSHEQYF
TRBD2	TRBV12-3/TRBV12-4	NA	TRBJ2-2	TGTGCCAGCACCTCGGGGGGAGGTTTAATCGGGGAGCTGTTTTTT	CASTSGGGLIGELFF
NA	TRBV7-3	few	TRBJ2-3	TGTGCCAGCAGCTTAAACCCCGTGGGTAACACAGATACGCAGTATTTT	CASSLNPVGNTDTQYF
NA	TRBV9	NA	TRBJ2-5	TGTGCCAGCAGCGTTACTAGCTCTGGGACCCAGTACTTC	CASSVTSSGTQYF
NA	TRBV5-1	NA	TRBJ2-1	TGCGCCAGCAGCTTAAATGTCAGGGTCGGGAGTGATGAGCAGTTCTTC	CASSLNVRVGSDEQFF
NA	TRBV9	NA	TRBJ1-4	TGTGCCAGCAGCGTGGGGCGGACTCCAACTAATGAAAAACTGTTTTTT	CASSVGRTPTNEKLFF
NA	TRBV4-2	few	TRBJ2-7	TGTGCCAGCAGCCAAGATGGAGGGGGGGGCCCCGGCGAGCAGTACTTC	CASSQDGGGGPGEQYF
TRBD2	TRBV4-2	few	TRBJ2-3	TGTGCCACCCTCAGCGGGCGGGGGGGAGATACGCAGTATTTT	CATLSGRGGDTQYF
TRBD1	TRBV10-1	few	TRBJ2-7	TGCGCCAGCGCCGGGACAGGGGGGCTCGGGCAGTACTTC	CASAGTGGLGQYF
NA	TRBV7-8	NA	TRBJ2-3	TGTGCCAGCAGCTTAGAAACACCTTACCTTATCACAGATACGCAGTATTTT	CASSLETPYLITDTQYF
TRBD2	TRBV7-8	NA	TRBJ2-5	TGTGCCAGCAGCTTATTTAGCGGGGATCGCCAAGAGACCCAGTACTTC	CASSLFSGDRQETQYF
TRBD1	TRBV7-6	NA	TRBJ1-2	TGTGCCAGCAGCGGGAGGCGTCAGGGGGCCCTCTATGGCTACACCTTC	CASSGRRQGALYGYTF
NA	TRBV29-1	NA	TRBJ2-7	TGCAGCGCCACAGGCAAAGCATCCTCCTACGAGCAGTACTTC	CSATGKASSYEQYF